This entry lists 9 T cell receptor beta chains sequenced from one sample in a study of brain T cells in children with intractable seizures. Assay used: immunoSEQ multiplex PCR; TCRdb lists only in-frame clones, some missing. The table includes fewer than 50,000 clones, roughly 90% detected once. Sequencing used peripheral blood, obtained at surgery. These receptor sequences come from a girl aged 2 to 10 with tuberous sclerosis and intractable seizures.

The chain employs TRBV6-5 and TRBJ1-2, with D possibly being TRBD1 (5 bases). Deletions cut 0 bases from V and 3 bases from J, with 5 bases between. The CDR3 contains 13 residues. The V gene's germline CDR1 is MNHEY and CDR2 SVGAGI. The CDR3 region is CASSYSGDYGYTF. The CDR3, as DNA: TGTGCCAGCAGTTACTCAGGGGACTATGGCTACACCTTC.

The chain joins TRBV5-1 to TRBJ1-3; tentatively, D is TRBD1 (6 bases). The CDR3 sequence is 16 residues long. V dropped 4 bases and J dropped 2 bases, with 16 bases sitting between them. Germline-derived CDR1 and CDR2 are SGHRS and YFSETQ. The CDR3 DNA reads TGCGCCAGCAGCCGAGGACAGCCTCAGACTGGAAACACCATATATTTT. This gives the protein CASSRGQPQTGNTIYF.

The chain recombines TRBV4-1 with TRBJ2-7; 8 positions agree with TRBD2. Germline V CDR1 and CDR2: MGHRA, YSYEKL. V lost 1 base, J lost 4 bases, and 6 bases stayed unmatched. This CDR3 contains 15 residues. CDR3 sequence (DNA): TGCGCCAGCAGCCAAGTGCGGGGGGTTAGTTACGAGCAGTACTTC. Protein sequence: CASSQVRGVSYEQYF.

The V gene is TRBV10-2, the J gene TRBJ2-7; D is possibly TRBD2 (6 bases). Trimming cost V 4 bases and J 3 bases, with 10 bases left between them. The germline gives CDR1 WSHSY, CDR2 SAAADI. The CDR3 is 13 amino acids. The CDR3 protein is CASSVEGSYEQYF. CDR3 coding DNA: TGCGCCAGCAGTGTGGAGGGTAGCTACGAGCAGTACTTC.

The rearrangement uses TRBV7-8 and TRBJ2-5; the D call may be TRBD1 or TRBD2 (6 bases each). V lost 1 base and J lost 4, with 13 bases in between. Germline lookup yields CDR1 SGHVS and CDR2 FQNEAQ. CDR3 length: 15 amino acids. The CDR3 nucleotides are TGTGCCAGCAGCTTAGAAGGGGGGAGTAGAGAGACCCAGTACTTC. Its protein product is CASSLEGGSRETQYF.

The genes are TRBV6-1 and TRBJ1-2, with D unresolved. Germline V CDR1 and CDR2: MNHNS, SASEGT. The CDR3 contains 15 residues. The ends were cut back, 2 bases at V and 4 bases at J, with 14 bases in the middle. The CDR3: CASSESQRGFYGYTF. The DNA for the CDR3 is TGTGCCAGCAGTGAATCCCAACGAGGGTTCTATGGCTACACCTTC.

This chain joins TRBV10-1 and TRBJ1-1; D gene uncertain. The CDR3 loop spans 17 amino acids. The germline gives CDR1 WNHNN, CDR2 SYGVQD (reference sequence). Trimming removed 8 bases from V and 1 base from J, with 23 bases in between. This chain's CDR3 is CASAENDDGRENTEAFF. DNA of the CDR3: TGCGCCAGCGCTGAGAATGACGACGGACGGGAGAACACTGAAGCTTTCTTT.

The chain joins TRBV4-1 to TRBJ2-7, with D unresolved. Trimming cost V 1 base and J 5 bases, with 12 bases left between them. Germline V gene sequence: CDR1 MGHRA, CDR2 YSYEKL. The CDR3 runs to 14 residues. CDR3: CASSQVVGFNEQYV. In DNA form, the CDR3 reads TGCGCCAGCAGCCAAGTTGTGGGGTTCAACGAGCAGTACGTC.

The chain joins TRBV5-1 to TRBJ2-4; the D gene is possibly TRBD1 (5 bases). CDR1 is SGHRS, CDR2 YFSETQ, per germline. V lost 6 bases, J lost 2 bases, and 9 bases lay in between. The length of the CDR3 is 13 residues. In DNA form, the CDR3 reads TGCGCCAGCACGTCAGGGTCCAAAAACATTCAGTACTTC. It translates to CASTSGSKNIQYF.